The 29 T cell receptor beta chains below come from one sample, sequenced in a study of beta chain features in type 1 diabetes. Study outcomes and limitations: All four CD4+ subsets from Type 1 diabetes patients carried moderately but significantly shorter TCRB CDR3s.

What was sequenced were expressed TCRB transcripts, since all of the isolated RNA had been reverse transcribed. TCRdb's copy holds only in-frame clones and misses some; the assay was immunoSEQ multiplex PCR. The sample contains 93,000 or so clones, around 30% of which appear only once. These receptors' targets are unknown. What was sequenced was central memory CD4+ T cells from blood. These TCRs come from a woman younger than 35 with type 1 diabetes.

The genes are TRBV19 and TRBJ1-2; TRBD1 aligns across 8 bases. Germline trimming cut 7 bases from V and 0 bases from J; bases unmatched to any gene: 4. The CDR3 extends over 14 amino acids. Germline assignment: CDR1 LNHDA and CDR2 SQIVND (reference sequence). Written as DNA, the CDR3 is TGTGCCAGTACCACGGACAGGGCTAACTATGGCTACACCTTC. This encodes CASTTDRANYGYTF.

This clone has only a few counts. The chain links TRBV19 to TRBJ1-3, with D hard to call. This CDR3 has 15 amino acids. Germline-derived CDR1 and CDR2 are LNHDA and SQIVND (reference sequence). Trimming removed 3 bases from V and 0 bases from J, with 9 bases in between. This CDR3 is CASSIYRSSGNTIYF. CDR3 coding DNA: TGTGCCAGTAGTATTTATAGGAGCTCTGGAAACACCATATATTTT.

The chain joins TRBV4-3 to TRBJ2-2, with TRBD2 as a possible D gene (5 bases). The CDR3 sequence is 16 residues long. V gave up 0 bases and J gave up 9 bases, with 17 bases separating them. The V gene's germline CDR1 is LGHNA and CDR2 YSLEER. The chain's CDR3 is CASSQEFTLAGRELFF. The CDR3 nucleotides are TGCGCCAGCAGCCAAGAATTCACCCTAGCCGGGAGGGAGCTGTTTTTT.

This clone was picked up a small number of times. The DNA of the CDR3 is TGTGCCAGCAGCTTGGGTAGCACCGTTATCGATGAGCAGTTCTTC. Translation: CASSLGSTVIDEQFF. V is TRBV5-6 and J is TRBJ2-1; D not certain. The V gene's germline CDR1 is SGHDT and CDR2 YYEEEE. The V end lost 0 bases, the J end lost 8 bases, and 15 bases lay between the germline ends. The CDR3 totals 15 residues.

This clone has more than one count but fewer than ten. At the DNA level, this CDR3 is encoded by other sequences in the same sample as well. The chain links TRBV30 to TRBJ1-1; a possible D gene is TRBD1 (6 bases). CDR3 size: 13 residues. CDR1 is GTSNPN and CDR2 is SVGIG in the germline V gene (reference sequence). Trimming removed 4 bases from V and 8 bases from J, with 17 bases in between. CDR3: CAWNLRGGGEAFF. The CDR3 DNA sequence: TGTGCCTGGAATCTTAGAGGGGGTGGGGAAGCTTTCTTT.

This clone was recorded a few times. This chain joins TRBV28 and TRBJ2-1; D uncertain. Looked up from germline, CDR1 is MDHEN and CDR2 is SYDVKM. Deletions cut 5 bases from V and 0 bases from J, with 8 bases between. The CDR3 is made up of 14 amino acids. In DNA, the CDR3 is TGTGCCAGCAGTCAAGCGTCCTCCTACAATGAGCAGTTCTTC. The encoded protein is CASSQASSYNEQFF.

The table lists this clone with a few counts. The CDR3 DNA reads as TGTGCCACGGAAGGGGTCCACGAGCAGTACTTC. Protein: CATEGVHEQYF. This sequence joins TRBV28 and TRBJ2-7; weak D call: TRBD1 (5 bases). V was trimmed by 10 bases and J by 5 bases, leaving 12 bases between them. Germline values: CDR1 MDHEN, CDR2 SYDVKM. The CDR3 covers 11 residues.

As DNA, the CDR3 is TGTGCCAGCAGCTCCTATGGCGGTAGCACAGATACGCAGTATTTT. Its translation is CASSSYGGSTDTQYF. The chain is built from TRBV6-6 and TRBJ2-3, with D unresolved. The CDR3 is 15 residues long. V lost 6 bases to trimming and J lost 0 bases, with 13 bases between them. Germline V lookup: CDR1 MNHNY, CDR2 SVGAGI (reference sequence).

This chain connects TRBV19 to TRBJ2-3, with TRBD2 matching 7 bases. The trim removed 3 bases at V and 6 bases at J, leaving 3 bases unmatched. The CDR3 is 13 amino acids. The germline V gene encodes CDR1 LNHDA and CDR2 SQIVND (reference sequence). CDR3 nucleotide sequence: TGTGCCAGTAGTATTGCGGGAGCCGATACGCAGTATTTT. The encoded protein is CASSIAGADTQYF.

The chain couples TRBV11-2 to TRBJ2-5; no clear D gene. Looked up from germline, CDR1 is SGHAT and CDR2 is FQNNGV. Trimming stripped 1 base from V and 4 bases from J, with 10 bases between. The CDR3 has 14 amino acids. CDR3 in DNA: TGTGCCAGCAGCTTAGGACTTTTGGGAGAGACCCAGTACTTC. Translating it yields CASSLGLLGETQYF.

The chain has TRBV4-1 and TRBJ2-7, with 13 positions matching TRBD2. The CDR3 is made up of 16 amino acids. Germline V gene lookup returns CDR1 MGHRA and CDR2 YSYEKL. V dropped 6 bases and J dropped 3; count of bases not matched to a gene: 8. DNA for the CDR3: TGCGCCAGCAGTGACACTAGCGGGAGGGGTTTCTACGAGCAGTACTTC. Protein: CASSDTSGRGFYEQYF.

This clone has a handful of counts. The chain has TRBV25-1 and TRBJ2-7, with D possibly being TRBD2 (5 bases). V lost 2 bases to trimming and J lost 1 base, with 9 bases between them. In germline, CDR1 is MGHDK, CDR2 SYGVNS. CDR3 size: 14 residues. The DNA for the CDR3 is TGTGCCAGCAGTGAACCCCGAGGGTCCTACGAGCAGTACTTC. Residues: CASSEPRGSYEQYF.

This chain links TRBV7-2 with TRBJ2-1; TRBD2 matches 7 bases. Per the germline V gene, CDR1 is SGHTA and CDR2 is FQGNSA. V was clipped by 7 bases and J by 8 bases; unmatched bases: 11. CDR3 size: 14 residues. The CDR3, as DNA: TGTGCCAGCACGCGGGACTACAGACGGGATGAGCAGTTCTTC. Translation: CASTRDYRRDEQFF. Variable domain in full (rest from reference TRBV7-2 and TRBJ2-1): GAGVSQSPSNKVTEKGKDVELRCDPISGHTALYWYRQSLGQGLEFLIYFQGNSAPDKSGLPSDRFSAERTGGSVSTLTIQRTQQEDSAVYLCASTRDYRRDEQFFGPGTRLTVL.

This clone was seen a few times. V is TRBV11-1 and J is TRBJ2-3; D is uncertain. Germline CDR1 is SGHAT and CDR2 is FQDESV (reference sequence). The CDR3 is 14 residues long. V dropped 5 bases and J dropped 2 bases, with 11 bases sitting between them. The CDR3 bases are TGTGCCAGCAGCCAAAAATCAGACACAGATACGCAGTATTTT. Translation gives CASSQKSDTDTQYF.

The chain is built from TRBV11-2 and TRBJ2-1; 12 nucleotides match TRBD2. Germline V gene lookup returns CDR1 SGHAT and CDR2 FQNNGV. The V and J ends lost 6 bases and 7 bases, in that order; junction bases with no gene match: 16. The CDR3 spans 18 residues. Here the CDR3 reads CASSPPRLAGVASNEQFF. As DNA, the CDR3 is TGTGCCAGCAGTCCCCCTCGACTAGCGGGAGTGGCGTCGAATGAGCAGTTCTTC.

V and J are TRBV18 and TRBJ2-5, with 12 bases identical to TRBD1. The CDR3 is 17 amino acids. With 4 bases clipped from V and 4 bases from J, the junction kept 10 bases outside the gene matches. Germline V gene lookup returns CDR1 KGHSH and CDR2 LQKENI. CDR3 nucleotides: TGTGCCAGCTCACGTAACCGAGGGACAGGGGGCGTAGAGACCCAGTACTTC. Protein sequence: CASSRNRGTGGVETQYF.

This clone was observed at least ten times. V is TRBV29-1 and J is TRBJ1-4; the match to TRBD1 covers 8 bases. This CDR3 is built from 11 residues. The trim removed 3 bases at V and 9 bases at J, leaving 0 bases unmatched. The germline CDR1 and CDR2 sequences are SQVTM and ANQGSEA. The CDR3 DNA is TGCAGCGTTGACAGGGGGCAAAAACTGTTTTTT. This encodes CSVDRGQKLFF. Full variable domain (missing parts from reference TRBV29-1 and TRBJ1-4): SAVISQKPSRDICQRGTSLTIQCQVDSQVTMMFWYRQQPGQSLTLIATANQGSEATYESGFVIDKFPISRPNLTFSTLTVSNMSPEDSSIYLCSVDRGQKLFFGSGTQLSVL.

The chain couples TRBV28 to TRBJ2-7, with TRBD1 identical over 9 bases. Germline V gene data show CDR1 as MDHEN and CDR2 as SYDVKM. V trimming: 2 bases; J trimming: 5 bases; junction bases outside the gene matches: 7. This CDR3 has 15 amino acids. The CDR3: CASSLPGTGPHEQYF. As DNA, the CDR3 is TGTGCCAGCAGTTTACCCGGGACAGGGCCCCACGAGCAGTACTTC.

The sample holds a few counts of this clone. The V gene is TRBV6-1, the J gene TRBJ1-1; a weak D match, TRBD1 (6 bases). Germline CDR1 MNHNS, CDR2 SASEGT. Between the trimmed V and J ends, which lost 1 base and 3 bases, there was a span of 6 bases. This CDR3 region has 13 residues. The CDR3 sequence: CASSEDRDTEAFF. The CDR3 DNA reads TGTGCCAGCAGTGAAGACAGGGACACTGAAGCTTTCTTT.

The gene calls are TRBV5-6 and TRBJ2-1, with D hard to call. Germline lookup yields CDR1 SGHDT and CDR2 YYEEEE. The CDR3 is 16 residues long. Trimming left V 4 bases short and J 1 base short, with 15 bases between. CDR3 DNA: TGTGCCAGCAGCCCCAGGTCAGGTAGTTCCTACAATGAGCAGTTCTTC. Its translation is CASSPRSGSSYNEQFF. The variable domain in full, with the rest retrieved from reference TRBV5-6 and TRBJ2-1, is DAGVTQSPTHLIKTRGQQVTLRCSPKSGHDTVSWYQQALGQGPQFIFQYYEEEERQRGNFPDRFSGHQFPNYSSELNVNALLLGDSALYLCASSPRSGSSYNEQFFGPGTRLTVL.

In this sample, this clone turned up a few times. The chain has TRBV30 and TRBJ2-2, with D possibly being TRBD2 (6 bases). V shed 5 bases and J shed 4 bases, with 11 bases lying between them. The CDR3 contains 13 residues. Germline CDR1 reads GTSNPN; CDR2 reads SVGIG (reference sequence). CDR3 nucleotides: TGTGCCTGGGCCCCGGGACTCACCGGGGAGCTGTTTTTT. This sequence encodes CAWAPGLTGELFF.

The chain joins TRBV1 to TRBJ2-6; the table's D call, TRBD2, was not checked against the DNA. TRBV1 is a recognized pseudogene. CDR3 length equals 18 residues. CDR3: CTSRAEGLCTNRANVLTF. Written as DNA, the CDR3 is TGCACCAGCAGAGCGGAGGGTTTGTGCACAAATCGGGCCAACGTCCTGACTTTC.

This chain connects TRBV12-5 to TRBJ1-5; possibly TRBD1 for D (5 bases). V was shortened by 5 bases and J by 0 bases, with 17 bases between the two germline ends. The CDR3 is 17 amino acids. Germline values: CDR1 LGHNT, CDR2 FRNRAP. For the CDR3, the DNA is TGTGCTAGTGGTCCCCAGTCGGGGGGAGATAGCAATCAGCCCCAGCATTTT. As protein: CASGPQSGGDSNQPQHF.

The rearrangement links TRBV6-4 to TRBJ2-6, with D possibly matching TRBD2 (6 bases). Germline CDR1 reads MRHNA; CDR2 reads SNTAGT. V gave up 0 bases and J gave up 5 bases, with 8 bases separating them. This CDR3 comprises 15 residues. CDR3 protein: CASSDSGTWANVLTF. CDR3 nucleotides: TGTGCCAGCAGTGACTCGGGGACTTGGGCCAACGTCCTGACTTTC.

In this sample, this clone turned up a few times. This sequence joins TRBV6-1 and TRBJ2-1; D possibly corresponds to TRBD1 (5 bases). This CDR3 has 13 amino acids. The ends were cut back, 6 bases at V and 9 bases at J, with 15 bases in the middle. Germline assignment: CDR1 MNHNS and CDR2 SASEGT. CDR3 bases: TGTGCCAGCAGAAGTCAGGGTCCGACTGAGCAGTTCTTC. Encoded protein: CASRSQGPTEQFF.

This chain connects TRBV11-2 to TRBJ2-7; D gene ambiguous. CDR3 size: 11 residues. Germline assignment: CDR1 SGHAT and CDR2 FQNNGV. V shed 4 bases and J shed 4 bases, with 5 bases lying between them. The CDR3 region has the DNA TGTGCCAGCAGCTCTAGATACGAGCAGTACGTC. Protein: CASSSRYEQYV.

This clone was recorded a few times. The CDR3 does not end in the conserved phenylalanine or tryptophan, so this is likely a read error. No DNA is shown, since the ends of the CDR3 on it are uncertain; the CDR3 is the one TCRdb lists. The chain recombines TRBV2 with TRBJ1-4; the D call TRBD1 from the table was never checked on the DNA. Looked up from germline, CDR1 is SNHLY and CDR2 is FYNNEI. The CDR3 numbers 11 amino acids, ends counted. CDR3 loop: CASSAGAWVFI.

Points on this clone: The same CDR3 can be traced to other DNA sequences in this sample. The chain recombines TRBV19 with TRBJ1-5, with D perhaps TRBD1 (6 bases). Germline V gives CDR1 LNHDA, CDR2 SQIVND (reference sequence). This CDR3 region has 13 residues. V shed 5 bases and J shed 6 bases, with 11 bases lying between them. The CDR3 DNA sequence: TGTGCCAGTAGTCAACAGGGAAGTCAGCCCCAGCATTTT. This translates into CASSQQGSQPQHF.

This clone was detected only a few times. This chain uses TRBV28 with TRBJ2-2; 8 positions agree with TRBD2. This CDR3 is built from 14 residues. In germline, CDR1 is MDHEN, CDR2 SYDVKM. V shed 7 bases, J shed 5 bases, and the junction held 6 bases outside the gene matches. The CDR3 sequence: CASKSGRGTGELFF. CDR3 nucleotides: TGTGCCAGCAAGAGCGGGAGAGGGACCGGGGAGCTGTTTTTT.